These T cell receptor beta chains were read from a single sample in a study of blood T cell repertoires in COVID-19. The assay was immunoSEQ multiplex PCR, and TCRdb's table has in-frame clones only and misses some. The profile shows approximately 160,000 clones, over 75% of them singletons. Sequenced: peripheral blood. These receptors all come from a man between 65 and 85 years old who had recovered from COVID-19. CDR3s include the opening cysteine and the closing phenylalanine or tryptophan. Each record gives: CDR3 length, D gene, clone size, J gene, V gene, CDR3 DNA, CDR3 protein. The D gene is left open where the match is weak. Where a row states a size, it is once, few, many or the class of an expanded clone; other rows omit it.

13 | NA | NA | TRBJ1-2 | TRBV5-1 | TGCGCCAGCAGCTTGGGGCAGGGTGGAGGCTACACCTTC | CASSLGQGGGYTF
12 | NA | NA | TRBJ2-3 | TRBV6-2/TRBV6-3 | TGTGCCAGCAGTTCCGAGGGAGATACGCAGTATTTT | CASSSEGDTQYF
16 | NA | NA | TRBJ2-2 | TRBV7-2 | TGTGCCAGCAGCTTACATGCTAGGCGGAACACCGGGGAGCTGTTTTTT | CASSLHARRNTGELFF
14 | NA | NA | TRBJ1-2 | TRBV28 | TGTGCCAGCAGCACCGGAGGGGCGGGCTATGGCTACACCTTC | CASSTGGAGYGYTF
13 | TRBD2 | NA | TRBJ2-7 | TRBV5-1 | TGCGCCAGCGGCGGACTAGGCGGAGACGAGCAGTACTTC | CASGGLGGDEQYF
15 | TRBD1 | NA | TRBJ2-7 | TRBV10-1 | TGCGCCAGCAGTGTATCGGGGACAGGCCCCTCCGAGCAGTACTTC | CASSVSGTGPSEQYF
14 | NA | NA | TRBJ2-5 | TRBV3-1/TRBV3-2 | TGTGCCAGCAGCCAAGAGGCTCAGGGAAGGACCCAGTACTTC | CASSQEAQGRTQYF
17 | NA | NA | TRBJ2-1 | TRBV5-6 | TGTGCCAGCAGCCATAAAGGGGTTGGGCTCTCCTACAATGAGCAGTTCTTC | CASSHKGVGLSYNEQFF
11 | NA | NA | TRBJ1-2 | TRBV29-1 | TGCAGCGTTGAACTCCGGGATGGCTACACCTTC | CSVELRDGYTF
11 | NA | NA | TRBJ2-7 | TRBV29-1 | TGCAGCGCACGGGAGACCTACGAGCAGTACTTC | CSARETYEQYF
15 | TRBD1 | NA | TRBJ1-4 | TRBV19 | TGTGCCAGTAGTAAAGGACAGGCAACTAATGAAAAACTGTTTTTT | CASSKGQATNEKLFF
14 | NA | NA | TRBJ2-5 | TRBV7-8 | TGTGCCAGCAGCTCCCGGGTTCTTGGGGAGACCCAGTACTTC | CASSSRVLGETQYF
16 | NA | NA | TRBJ2-4 | TRBV6-5 | TGTGCCAGCAGTTATCACCTCGCCGGGGCCAAAAACATTCAGTACTTC | CASSYHLAGAKNIQYF
13 | NA | NA | TRBJ1-5 | TRBV28 | TGTGCCAGCAGCTACAGGAGTAATCAGCCCCAGCATTTT | CASSYRSNQPQHF
14 | NA | NA | TRBJ2-1 | TRBV7-9 | TGTGCCAGCAGCTCCGAGGCTAGAACCAATGAGCAGTTCTTC | CASSSEARTNEQFF
15 | NA | few | TRBJ1-6 | TRBV6-5 | TGTGCCAGCAGCCGCGAGGGCCGGAGGGGTTCACCCCTCCACTTT | CASSREGRRGSPLHF
16 | NA | NA | TRBJ2-3 | TRBV5-1 | TGCGCCAGCAGCACGCAGGGGTTGATGGGCACAGATACGCAGTATTTT | CASSTQGLMGTDTQYF
17 | TRBD2 | NA | TRBJ2-3 | TRBV5-1 | TGCGCCAGCAGCCGACTAGCGGGAGGGGGGAACACAGATACGCAGTATTTT | CASSRLAGGGNTDTQYF
16 | TRBD1 | NA | TRBJ2-5 | TRBV4-1 | TGCGCCAGCAGCCCAGGGGACAGATACGTAGGAGAGACCCAGTACTTC | CASSPGDRYVGETQYF
13 | NA | NA | TRBJ2-1 | TRBV6-5 | TGTGCCAGCAGCACCGCAGGTTACAATGAGCAGTTCTTC | CASSTAGYNEQFF